A single sample gave rise to the 28 T cell receptor beta chains below, sequenced in a study of blood T cell repertoires in COVID-19. Only in-frame clones appear in the TCRdb table, and some are missing; sequencing was by immunoSEQ multiplex PCR. Of about 71,000 clones listed, 80% to 95% are singletons. The specimen sequenced was peripheral blood. These receptors came from a woman aged 80 or over with acute or convalescent COVID-19.

The V gene is TRBV15, the J gene TRBJ2-1; maybe TRBD1 (7 bases). Trimming took 2 bases from V and 7 from J, leaving 12 bases between them. The germline V gene encodes CDR1 LNHNV and CDR2 YYDKDF (reference sequence). The CDR3 is made up of 14 amino acids. CDR3 region: CATSRIPGGNEQFF. The CDR3 DNA sequence: TGTGCCACCAGCAGAATCCCAGGGGGGAATGAGCAGTTCTTC.

This chain links TRBV7-6 with TRBJ2-7, with TRBD1 matching over 7 bases. The CDR3 is made up of 17 amino acids. Germline V lookup: CDR1 SGHVS, CDR2 FNYEAQ. V gave up 4 bases and J gave up 5 bases; unmatched junction bases: 17. The CDR3 nucleotides read TGTGCCAGCAGCTCGGTTCGGGGAACCGGGACAGTGCACGAGCAGTACTTC. It is translated as CASSSVRGTGTVHEQYF.

V is TRBV18 and J is TRBJ1-1; TRBD1 aligns across 10 bases. The CDR3 has 16 amino acids. Germline V gene data show CDR1 as KGHSH and CDR2 as LQKENI. The trim removed 3 bases at V and 4 bases at J, leaving 8 bases unmatched. The CDR3, as DNA: TGTGCCAGCTCACCTTGGGGACAGGGGCGCGGCACTGAAGCTTTCTTT. It yields the protein CASSPWGQGRGTEAFF.

The chain employs TRBV24-1 and TRBJ1-4; 7 bases agree with TRBD1. The CDR3 is 17 amino acids. From germline, CDR1 is KGHDR and CDR2 SFDVKD. After removal of 4 bases from V and 12 bases from J, the junction contained 19 bases not matched to a gene. CDR3 residues: CATSDPPGGGATEQLFF. DNA for the CDR3: TGTGCCACCAGTGACCCTCCGGGAGGGGGCGCGACCGAACAACTGTTTTTT.

This clone was seen a few times. CDR3 DNA: TGTGCCAGCCGATCAGTCAGCTCCTACGAGCAGTACTTC. It specifies CASRSVSSYEQYF. The chain is built from TRBV7-9 and TRBJ2-7; D gene ambiguous. The CDR3 covers 13 residues. Germline CDR1 and CDR2: SEHNR and FQNEAQ (reference sequence). The germline V and J ends were trimmed by 8 bases and 0 bases, with 11 bases remaining between them.

This clone has a handful of counts. The J gene is TRBJ2-1, the V gene TRBV9, with TRBD1 matching over 12 bases. The CDR3 is 17 amino acids. Germline V gene sequence: CDR1 SGDLS, CDR2 YYNGEE. V lost 4 bases to trimming and J lost 4 bases; unmatched junction nucleotides: 9. The CDR3 loop reads CASSPHTGQGAYNEQFF. The DNA for the CDR3 is TGTGCCAGCAGCCCCCATACGGGACAGGGGGCTTACAATGAGCAGTTCTTC.

This clone was observed a few times. J is TRBJ1-6 and V is TRBV19, with a possible D match to TRBD1 (5 bases). Between the trimmed V and J ends, which lost 6 bases and 8 bases, there was a span of 14 bases. The CDR3 sequence is 14 residues long. In germline, CDR1 is LNHDA, CDR2 SQIVND (reference sequence). The CDR3 region is CASRTQVTDSPLHF. The CDR3 DNA reads TGTGCCAGTAGGACACAGGTTACCGATTCACCCCTCCACTTT.

The rearrangement uses TRBV7-6 and TRBJ2-2; 9 bases map to TRBD2. Germline V gives CDR1 SGHVS, CDR2 FNYEAQ. The CDR3 loop spans 18 amino acids. Germline trimming cut 1 base from V and 4 bases from J; bases unmatched to any gene: 10. The CDR3 coding sequence is TGTGCCAGCAGCTTAGGGGGTCTAGCGGGACCTCCCACCGGGGAGCTGTTTTTT. It is translated as CASSLGGLAGPPTGELFF. Complete variable domain (other parts from reference TRBV7-6 and TRBJ2-2): GAGVSQSPRYKVTKRGQDVALRCDPISGHVSLYWYRQALGQGPEFLTYFNYEAQQDKSGLPNDRFSAERPEGSISTLTIQRTEQRDSAMYRCASSLGGLAGPPTGELFFGEGSRLTVL.

The chain couples TRBV6-4 to TRBJ2-3; D perhaps matches TRBD2 (6 bases). The ends were cut back, 2 bases at V and 2 bases at J, with 11 bases in the middle. Germline values: CDR1 MRHNA, CDR2 SNTAGT. This CDR3 spans 15 amino acids. CDR3 loop: CASSDRGRITDTQYF. The CDR3 DNA follows: TGTGCCAGCAGTGACCGGGGGAGGATCACAGATACGCAGTATTTT.

In its sample, this clone was seen once. The rearrangement links TRBV21-1 to TRBJ1-1; the table's D gene call, TRBD1, was not cross checked with the DNA. TRBV21-1 is given as a pseudogene. CDR3 length: 17 residues. The CDR3 region has the DNA TGTGCCAGCAGCAAGCCGGGACAGCGTAATCTGAACACTGAAGCTTTCTTT. Its translation is CASSKPGQRNLNTEAFF.

This chain links TRBV6-5 with TRBJ1-2, with D possibly being TRBD1 (5 bases). CDR3 length equals 15 residues. The V end was cut by 6 bases, the J end by 3 bases, with 17 bases between. Germline V lookup: CDR1 MNHEY, CDR2 SVGAGI. The CDR3: CASSHGLQVDYGYTF. The DNA of the CDR3 is TGTGCCAGCAGCCACGGCCTACAGGTGGACTATGGCTACACCTTC.

The rearrangement links TRBV11-2 to TRBJ2-1; perhaps TRBD2 as D (5 bases). The V end was cut by 2 bases, the J end by 9 bases, with 8 bases between. CDR1 SGHAT and CDR2 FQNNGV come from the germline V gene. This CDR3 has 12 amino acids. CDR3 protein: CASSLNAGEQFF. The CDR3 DNA follows: TGTGCCAGCAGCTTAAATGCGGGTGAGCAGTTCTTC.

The chain employs TRBV5-4 and TRBJ1-1, with 9 bases fitting TRBD1. From germline, CDR1 is SGHNT and CDR2 YYREEE (reference sequence). J lost 4 bases, V lost 2 bases, and 6 bases had no gene match. CDR3 length: 15 residues. CDR3 residues: CASSFTRDRVTEAFF. DNA for the CDR3: TGTGCCAGCAGCTTTACCAGGGACAGGGTCACTGAAGCTTTCTTT.

The chain links TRBV5-6 to TRBJ2-1; TRBD2 aligns across 12 bases. V shed 4 bases and J 12 bases; nucleotides not matched to a gene: 5. The CDR3 extends over 13 amino acids. Germline lookup yields CDR1 SGHDT and CDR2 YYEEEE. This CDR3 is CASSRTSGVGQFF. The CDR3 DNA sequence: TGTGCCAGCAGCAGGACTAGCGGGGTAGGGCAGTTCTTC.

The chain links TRBV7-9 to TRBJ2-5; D gene uncertain. The V end was cut by 2 bases, the J end by 5 bases, with 3 bases between. Germline CDR1 SEHNR, CDR2 FQNEAQ (reference sequence). The CDR3 is 11 amino acids. The CDR3 region has the DNA TGTGCCAGCAGCTTATCGGAGACCCAGTACTTC. Encoded protein: CASSLSETQYF.

The chain employs TRBV5-4 and TRBJ2-5; 12 nucleotides align to TRBD2. CDR1 is SGHNT, CDR2 YYREEE, per germline (reference sequence). V shed 1 base, J shed 5 bases, and the junction held 6 bases outside the gene matches. The CDR3 extends over 16 amino acids. This CDR3 is CASSLRLAGAGETQYF. Here the CDR3 DNA reads TGTGCCAGCAGCTTGAGACTAGCGGGAGCGGGGGAGACCCAGTACTTC.

The chain employs TRBV24-1 and TRBJ1-2; 11 bases are shared with TRBD1. This CDR3 has 16 residues. V lost 2 bases and J lost 4; bases outside the gene matches: 5. From germline, CDR1 is KGHDR and CDR2 SFDVKD. In DNA form, the CDR3 reads TGTGCCACCAGTGATTCGAGGACAGGGGGCGTCTATGGCTACACCTTC. The encoded protein is CATSDSRTGGVYGYTF.

The J gene is TRBJ1-4, the V gene TRBV7-6; D is unclear. Germline loops: CDR1 SGHVS, CDR2 FNYEAQ. With 5 bases removed from V and 8 bases from J, the gap between germline ends came to 6 bases. The CDR3 spans 11 residues. The CDR3 here is CASSHREKLFF. The CDR3 bases are TGTGCCAGCAGCCACCGGGAAAAACTGTTTTTT.

CDR3 protein: CASGRGQNSPLHF. The DNA of the CDR3 is TGTGCCAGCGGGCGGGGGCAGAATTCACCCCTCCACTTT. The J gene is TRBJ1-6, the V gene TRBV2; weak D call: TRBD1 (6 bases). The CDR3 is 13 residues long. Trimming pared 8 bases from V and 7 bases from J, leaving 12 bases between. The V gene's germline CDR1 is SNHLY and CDR2 FYNNEI.

The chain employs TRBV27 and TRBJ1-2; D perhaps matches TRBD1 (6 bases). Germline V gene lookup returns CDR1 MNHEY and CDR2 SMNVEV (reference sequence). This CDR3 region has 13 residues. Trimming removed 2 bases at V and 7 bases at J, with 11 bases between. CDR3 sequence: CASSLGGLRGYTF. The CDR3 DNA follows: TGTGCCAGCAGTTTAGGGGGCTTGCGTGGCTACACCTTC.

This clone was counted once. The chain has TRBV18 and TRBJ2-1, with 11 bases aligning to TRBD2. Germline CDR1 reads KGHSH; CDR2 reads LQKENI. The CDR3 consists of 15 residues. V dropped 2 bases and J dropped 8; count of bases not matched to a gene: 5. The CDR3 reads CASSPSLAGGHEQFF. The CDR3 region has the DNA TGTGCCAGCTCACCATCCCTAGCGGGGGGCCATGAGCAGTTCTTC.

This clone was observed a single time. This chain connects TRBV6-2 or TRBV6-3 to TRBJ2-1; unclear D gene. CDR1 MNHEY and CDR2 SVGEGT come from the germline V gene. V was clipped by 0 bases and J by 6 bases, with 12 bases between them. The CDR3 is 15 amino acids. As DNA, the CDR3 is TGTGCCAGCAGTTACTCGGTATTAAGCCCCAATGAGCAGTTCTTC. Translation: CASSYSVLSPNEQFF.

The chain recombines TRBV19 with TRBJ2-7; no firm D call. V dropped 4 bases and J dropped 9 bases, with 19 bases sitting between them. The CDR3 extends over 14 amino acids. The germline CDR1 and CDR2 sequences are LNHDA and SQIVND (reference sequence). As DNA, the CDR3 is TGTGCCAGTAGTAGTTTCCCAGGCCGGCAGGTGCAGTACTTC. This translates into CASSSFPGRQVQYF.

The chain has TRBV9 and TRBJ1-5; 8 positions agree with TRBD1. Germline V gives CDR1 SGDLS, CDR2 YYNGEE. V trimming: 1 base; J trimming: 5 bases; junction bases outside the gene matches: 5. CDR3 length equals 15 residues. Here the CDR3 DNA reads TGTGCCAGCAGCGTAACGGGACAGGCCGATCAGCCCCAGCATTTT. It yields the protein CASSVTGQADQPQHF.

The V gene is TRBV6-2 or TRBV6-3, the J gene TRBJ1-4; D is unresolved. The germline gives CDR1 MNHEY, CDR2 SVGEGT. The CDR3 loop spans 18 amino acids. V was shortened by 2 bases and J by 0 bases, with 16 bases between the two germline ends. CDR3 coding DNA: TGTGCCAGCAGTTACGTCCCAACCCTACCTTCAACTAATGAAAAACTGTTTTTT. Protein sequence: CASSYVPTLPSTNEKLFF.

The chain has TRBV27 and TRBJ1-2, with TRBD1 matching 7 bases. Looked up from germline, CDR1 is MNHEY and CDR2 is SMNVEV (reference sequence). J lost 6 bases, V lost 5 bases, and 12 bases had no gene match. This CDR3 has 15 amino acids. CDR3 residues: CASSGDSWRSDGYTF. CDR3 DNA sequence: TGTGCCAGCAGTGGGGACAGTTGGAGGAGCGATGGCTACACCTTC.

V is TRBV7-3 and J is TRBJ2-7; D perhaps matches TRBD1 (6 bases). This CDR3 has 13 residues. Trimming took 4 bases from V and 5 from J, leaving 12 bases between them. Germline V CDR1 and CDR2: SGHTA, FQGTGA. CDR3 DNA: TGTGCCAGCAGCTCTTTACAGGGTGACGAGCAGTACTTC. Translating gives CASSSLQGDEQYF.

The V call is TRBV2, the J call TRBJ1-1; TRBD1 is a possible D gene (5 bases). Germline V gives CDR1 SNHLY, CDR2 FYNNEI. Between the trimmed V and J ends, which lost 4 bases and 1 base, there was a span of 13 bases. This CDR3 is 15 amino acids long. CDR3 in DNA: TGTGCCAGCAGTGTGTCGGACATCCAGAACACTGAAGCTTTCTTT. Translated, it gives CASSVSDIQNTEAFF.